This T cell receptor beta chain was captured in a study of beta chain features in type 1 diabetes. Study observations and caveats: Patients with type 1 diabetes showed fewer VDJ junction insertions and more deletions. Moderately but significantly shorter TCRB CDR3s were found in Type 1 diabetes patients in all four CD4+ subsets. TCRB repertoires of naive, central memory and Treg cells appeared more similar among patients than among healthy donors.

Germline CDR1 and CDR2: LNHNV and YYDKDF (reference sequence). Trimming took 1 base from V and 0 from J, leaving 13 bases between them. The CDR3 runs to 17 residues. All of the isolated RNA was reverse transcribed, so expressed TCRB transcripts were sequenced. Clones were sequenced by immunoSEQ multiplex PCR, and TCRdb holds only the in-frame ones, with some missing. The sample has about 47,000 clones, roughly 45% seen once. In the case of this clone: Its antigen remains unknown.

Sequencing input: stem cell memory CD4+ T cells from blood. V gene TRBV15 combines with J gene TRBJ2-1; D may be TRBD1 (5 bases). The clonotype comes from a man aged 25-40 years with type 1 diabetes. CDR3 DNA sequence: TGTGCCACCAGCAGAGGTCCTATCAGGGTCTCCTACAATGAGCAGTTCTTC. This sequence encodes CATSRGPIRVSYNEQFF.